These T cell receptor beta chains were read from a single sample in a study of CD4 T cell repertoires in COVID-19. The table came from immunoSEQ multiplex PCR; TCRdb's copy has only in-frame clones and leaves some out. The sample carries fewer than 100,000 clones, about 80% recorded once. The material was CD4+ T cells from peripheral blood, obtained after recovery from COVID-19. These receptors originate from a human donor who had COVID-19. The CDR3 runs from the conserved cysteine through the conserved F or W. A D gene is named only where the DNA matches it firmly. Expanded clones are given a class, and other clones once, few, many or no size at all.

- TRBJ1-3 TRBV10-3 - CAIRETPSSGNTIYF TGTGCCATCAGAGAGACACCAAGCTCTGGAAACACCATATATTTT
TRBD2 TRBJ2-7 TRBV7-9 - CASSDERGVYEQYF TGTGCCAGCAGCGATGAGCGGGGGGTCTACGAGCAGTACTTC
TRBD1 TRBJ2-3 TRBV5-1 - CASSPGQGTDTQYF TGCGCCAGCAGCCCCGGACAGGGAACAGATACGCAGTATTTT
- TRBJ2-1 TRBV29-1 - CSTGGTAQFF TGCAGCACGGGTGGGACGGCGCAGTTCTTC
- TRBJ2-7 TRBV18 few CASSPSGTAGSEQYF TGTGCCAGCTCACCATCCGGGACTGCCGGGAGCGAGCAGTACTTC
TRBD1 TRBJ2-3 TRBV5-1 - CASSLGQGGTDTQYF TGCGCCAGCAGCTTGGGACAGGGGGGAACAGATACGCAGTATTTT
- TRBJ2-7 TRBV28 - CASSSGRDSRIPYEQYF TGTGCCAGCAGTTCAGGCCGCGACAGCCGGATTCCCTACGAGCAGTACTTC
- TRBJ1-1 TRBV27 - CASSTRGRGAEAFF TGTGCCAGCAGTACTAGGGGACGGGGGGCTGAAGCTTTCTTT
TRBD2 TRBJ2-3 TRBV4-2 - CASSQVGTSGGGTQYF TGTGCCAGCAGCCAAGTTGGGACTAGCGGGGGGGGTACGCAGTATTTT
TRBD1 TRBJ2-1 TRBV11-2 - CASSLLGQGNNEQFF TGTGCCAGCAGCTTGTTGGGACAGGGGAACAATGAGCAGTTCTTC
- TRBJ1-6 TRBV9 few CASSEEGGTDSPLHF TGTGCCAGCAGCGAGGAGGGGGGTACGGATTCACCCCTCCACTTT
- TRBJ2-2 TRBV14 - CASSQFGTGELFF TGTGCCAGCAGCCAATTCGGCACCGGGGAGCTGTTTTTT
- TRBJ1-3 TRBV10-2 - CASSQVFSGNTIYF TGCGCCAGCTCACAGGTTTTTTCTGGAAACACCATATATTTT
- TRBJ2-2 TRBV13 - CASSLGPRGGELFF TGTGCCAGCAGCTTAGGCCCCAGGGGCGGGGAGCTGTTTTTT
- TRBJ2-6 TRBV6-5 - CASSPGVVGANVLTF TGTGCCAGCAGTCCCGGGGTAGTGGGGGCCAACGTCCTGACTTTC
- TRBJ2-7 TRBV5-4 - CASSPDAGSYEQYF TGTGCCAGCAGCCCTGATGCAGGGTCCTACGAGCAGTACTTC
TRBD2 TRBJ2-2 TRBV5-1 - CASSPGQRGIGTGELFF TGCGCCAGCAGCCCCGGCCAGCGGGGGATCGGAACCGGGGAGCTGTTTTTT
- TRBJ2-1 TRBV6-1 - CASSDLGGVGNEQFF TGTGCCAGCAGTGATCTTGGGGGAGTAGGGAATGAGCAGTTCTTC
TRBD1 TRBJ1-2 TRBV28 - CASSWGQGTYGYTF TGTGCCAGCAGTTGGGGACAGGGGACCTATGGCTACACCTTC
- TRBJ2-7 TRBV5-4 once CASSLVSYEQYF TGTGCCAGCAGCTTGGTCTCCTACGAGCAGTACTTC
TRBD1 TRBJ1-2 TRBV24-1 - CATSDRTGNYGYTF TGTGCCACCAGTGATCGGACAGGAAACTATGGCTACACCTTC
- TRBJ1-4 TRBV6-6 - CASSSGAGVGKLFF TGTGCCAGCAGTTCAGGGGCGGGCGTCGGAAAACTGTTTTTT
- TRBJ1-4 TRBV6-6 - CASNGGSLNEKLFF TGTGCCAGTAATGGGGGGTCCCTCAATGAAAAACTGTTTTTT
- TRBJ1-1 TRBV5-1 - CASSLVTGSEGTEAFF TGCGCCAGCAGCTTGGTCACAGGGTCAGAAGGCACTGAAGCTTTCTTT
- TRBJ2-5 TRBV30 - CAWSAPGPIEETQYF TGTGCCTGGAGTGCCCCGGGACCCATCGAGGAGACCCAGTACTTC
TRBD2 TRBJ2-1 TRBV3-1/TRBV3-2 - CASSQASPLAGVGEQFF TGTGCCAGCAGCCAAGCCTCTCCACTAGCGGGAGTCGGGGAGCAGTTCTTC
- TRBJ1-4 TRBV7-8 - CASSLATDGKLFF TGTGCCAGCAGCTTAGCGACAGATGGAAAACTGTTTTTT
- TRBJ2-7 TRBV10-3 - CAISPGAGTSYEQYF TGTGCCATCAGTCCGGGCGCAGGGACCTCCTACGAGCAGTACTTC
- TRBJ2-3 TRBV28 - CASRSPGAGTDTQYF TGTGCCAGCAGATCCCCCGGAGCCGGGACAGATACGCAGTATTTT
TRBD2 TRBJ2-7 TRBV7-9 - CASSSTSGYYEQYF TGTGCCAGCAGCTCGACTAGCGGGTATTACGAGCAGTACTTC
- TRBJ1-2 TRBV6-1 - CASSEGTASAYTF TGTGCCAGCAGTGAAGGGACGGCCTCGGCGTACACCTTC
- TRBJ2-5 TRBV6-2/TRBV6-3 - CASSYSGGQQETQYF TGTGCCAGCAGTTACTCTGGGGGTCAACAAGAGACCCAGTACTTC
- TRBJ2-5 TRBV7-9 - CASSEPDRGGETQYF TGTGCCAGCAGCGAGCCGGATAGGGGGGGAGAGACCCAGTACTTC
- TRBJ2-7 TRBV28 - CASSSPQFSGIHEQYF TGTGCCAGCAGTTCTCCCCAATTCTCAGGGATCCACGAGCAGTACTTC
- TRBJ1-1 TRBV19 - CASSVGGETEAFF TGTGCCAGTTCGGTGGGGGGGGAAACTGAAGCTTTCTTT
TRBD1 TRBJ2-1 TRBV28 - CASRRTGASYNEQFF TGTGCCAGCAGACGGACAGGGGCGTCCTACAATGAGCAGTTCTTC